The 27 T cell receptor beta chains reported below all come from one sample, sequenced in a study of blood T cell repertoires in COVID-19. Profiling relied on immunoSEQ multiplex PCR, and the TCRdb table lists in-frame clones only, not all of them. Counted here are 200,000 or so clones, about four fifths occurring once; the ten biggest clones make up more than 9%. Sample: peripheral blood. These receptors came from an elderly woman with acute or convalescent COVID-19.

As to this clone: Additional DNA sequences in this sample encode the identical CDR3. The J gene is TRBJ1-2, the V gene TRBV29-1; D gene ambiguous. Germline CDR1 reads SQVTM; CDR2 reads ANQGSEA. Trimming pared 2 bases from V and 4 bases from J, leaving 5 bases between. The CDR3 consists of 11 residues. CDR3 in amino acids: CSVERGYGYTF. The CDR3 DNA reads TGCAGCGTTGAACGCGGCTATGGCTACACCTTC.

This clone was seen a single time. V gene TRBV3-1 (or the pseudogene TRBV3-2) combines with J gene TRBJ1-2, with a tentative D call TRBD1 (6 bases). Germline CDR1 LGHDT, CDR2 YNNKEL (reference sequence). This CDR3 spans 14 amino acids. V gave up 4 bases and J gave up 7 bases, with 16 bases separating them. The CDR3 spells CASSPLAGVAGYTF. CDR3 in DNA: TGTGCCAGCAGCCCGCTTGCAGGGGTGGCTGGCTACACCTTC.

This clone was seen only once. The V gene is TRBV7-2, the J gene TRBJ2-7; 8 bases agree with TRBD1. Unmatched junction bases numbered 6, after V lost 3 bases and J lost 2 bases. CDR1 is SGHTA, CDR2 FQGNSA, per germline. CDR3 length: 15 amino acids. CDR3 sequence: CASSFDPGQAYEQYF. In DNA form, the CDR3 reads TGTGCCAGCAGCTTTGACCCGGGACAGGCCTACGAGCAGTACTTC.

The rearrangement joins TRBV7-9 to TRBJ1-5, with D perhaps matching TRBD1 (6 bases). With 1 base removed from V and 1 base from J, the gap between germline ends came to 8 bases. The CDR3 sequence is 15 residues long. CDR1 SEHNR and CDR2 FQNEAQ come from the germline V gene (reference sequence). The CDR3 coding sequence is TGTGCCAGCAGCTTAGATAGGGGGAGCAATCAGCCCCAGCATTTT. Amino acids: CASSLDRGSNQPQHF.

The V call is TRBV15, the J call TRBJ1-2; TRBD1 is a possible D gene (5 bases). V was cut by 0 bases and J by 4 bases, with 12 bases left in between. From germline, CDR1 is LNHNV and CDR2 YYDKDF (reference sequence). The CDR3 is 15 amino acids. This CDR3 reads CATSRDQGDFYGYTF. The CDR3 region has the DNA TGTGCCACCAGCAGAGATCAGGGCGATTTCTATGGCTACACCTTC.

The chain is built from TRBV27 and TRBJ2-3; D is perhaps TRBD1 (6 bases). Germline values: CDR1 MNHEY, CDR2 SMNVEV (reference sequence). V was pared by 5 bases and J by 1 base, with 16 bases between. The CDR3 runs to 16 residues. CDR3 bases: TGTGCCAGCAGTACCGGGACATCATCGGGCACAGATACGCAGTATTTT. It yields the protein CASSTGTSSGTDTQYF.

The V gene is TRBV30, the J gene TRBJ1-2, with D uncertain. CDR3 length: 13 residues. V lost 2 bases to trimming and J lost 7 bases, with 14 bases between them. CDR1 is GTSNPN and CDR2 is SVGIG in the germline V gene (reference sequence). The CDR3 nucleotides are TGTGCCTGGAGTAACGCGGGCGCGGCTGGCTACACCTTC. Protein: CAWSNAGAAGYTF. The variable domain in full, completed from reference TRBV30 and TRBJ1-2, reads SQTIHQWPATLVQPVGSPLSLECTVEGTSNPNLYWYRQAAGRGLQLLFYSVGIGQISSEVPQNLSASRPQDRQFILSSKKLLLSDSGFYLCAWSNAGAAGYTFGSGTRLTVV.

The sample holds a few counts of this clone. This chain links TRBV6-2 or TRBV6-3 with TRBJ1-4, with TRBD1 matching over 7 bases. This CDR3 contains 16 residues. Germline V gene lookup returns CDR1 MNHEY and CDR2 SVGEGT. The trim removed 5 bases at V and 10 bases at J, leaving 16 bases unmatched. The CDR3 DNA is TGTGCCAGCAGTAAACGTTCCCCCGGGACAGATAGAAAACTGTTTTTT. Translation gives CASSKRSPGTDRKLFF.

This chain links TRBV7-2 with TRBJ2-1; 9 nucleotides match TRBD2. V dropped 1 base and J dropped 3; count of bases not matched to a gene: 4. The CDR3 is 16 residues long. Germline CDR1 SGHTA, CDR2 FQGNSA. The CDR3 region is CASSLGASGNYNEQFF. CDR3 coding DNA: TGTGCCAGCAGCTTAGGGGCTAGCGGGAACTACAATGAGCAGTTCTTC.

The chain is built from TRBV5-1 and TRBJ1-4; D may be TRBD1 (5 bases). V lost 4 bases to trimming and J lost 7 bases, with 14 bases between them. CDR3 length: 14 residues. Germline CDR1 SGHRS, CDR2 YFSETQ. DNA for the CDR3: TGCGCCAGCAGCACGCAATCCGGGGGTGAAAAACTGTTTTTT. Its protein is CASSTQSGGEKLFF.

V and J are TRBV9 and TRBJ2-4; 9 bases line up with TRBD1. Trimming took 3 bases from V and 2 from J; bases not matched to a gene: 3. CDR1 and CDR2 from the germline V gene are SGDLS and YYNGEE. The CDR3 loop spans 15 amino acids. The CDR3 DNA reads TGTGCCAGCAGCGCGGGGACAGGGACCAAAAACATTCAGTACTTC. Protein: CASSAGTGTKNIQYF.

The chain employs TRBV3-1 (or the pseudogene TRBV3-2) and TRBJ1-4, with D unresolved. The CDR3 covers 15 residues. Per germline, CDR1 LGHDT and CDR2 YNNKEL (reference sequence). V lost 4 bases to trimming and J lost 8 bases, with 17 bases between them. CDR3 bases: TGTGCCAGCAGCCCCGCCACGAACGCAGGCGAAAAACTGTTTTTT. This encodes CASSPATNAGEKLFF.

The CDR3, as DNA: TGTGCCAGCAGTTGGGCTGCCGGATACCAAGAGACCCAGTACTTC. Translating it yields CASSWAAGYQETQYF. The rearrangement uses TRBV6-5 and TRBJ2-5; D gene uncertain. Between the trimmed V and J ends, which lost 4 bases and 0 bases, there was a span of 12 bases. Germline V CDR1 and CDR2: MNHEY, SVGAGI. The CDR3 length is 15 residues.

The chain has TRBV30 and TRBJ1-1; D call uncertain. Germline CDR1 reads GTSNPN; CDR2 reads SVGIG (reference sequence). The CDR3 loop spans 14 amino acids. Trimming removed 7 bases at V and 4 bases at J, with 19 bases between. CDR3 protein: CAFSGPGWGTEAFF. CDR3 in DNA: TGTGCCTTCTCAGGACCGGGGTGGGGCACTGAAGCTTTCTTT. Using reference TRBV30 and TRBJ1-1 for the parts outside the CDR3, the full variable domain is SQTIHQWPATLVQPVGSPLSLECTVEGTSNPNLYWYRQAAGRGLQLLFYSVGIGQISSEVPQNLSASRPQDRQFILSSKKLLLSDSGFYLCAFSGPGWGTEAFFGQGTRLTVV.

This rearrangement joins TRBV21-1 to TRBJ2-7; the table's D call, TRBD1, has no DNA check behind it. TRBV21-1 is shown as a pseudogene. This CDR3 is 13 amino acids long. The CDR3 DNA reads TGTGCCAGCAGCATGACAGGGGCTGGGGAGCAGTACTTC. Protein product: CASSMTGAGEQYF.

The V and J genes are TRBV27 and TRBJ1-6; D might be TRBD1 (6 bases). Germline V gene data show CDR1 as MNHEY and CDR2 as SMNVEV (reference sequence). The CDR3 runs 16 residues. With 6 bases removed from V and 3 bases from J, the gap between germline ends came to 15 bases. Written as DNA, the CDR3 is TGTGCCAGCAGGATCGGACAGAACCTCTATAATTCACCCCTCCACTTT. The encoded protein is CASRIGQNLYNSPLHF.

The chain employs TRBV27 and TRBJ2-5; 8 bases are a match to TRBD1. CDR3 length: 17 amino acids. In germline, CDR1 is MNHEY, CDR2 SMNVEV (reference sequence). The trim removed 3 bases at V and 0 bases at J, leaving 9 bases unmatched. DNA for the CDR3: TGTGCCAGCAGTTTCCCCAGGGGGCCCCTCTACCAAGAGACCCAGTACTTC. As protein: CASSFPRGPLYQETQYF.

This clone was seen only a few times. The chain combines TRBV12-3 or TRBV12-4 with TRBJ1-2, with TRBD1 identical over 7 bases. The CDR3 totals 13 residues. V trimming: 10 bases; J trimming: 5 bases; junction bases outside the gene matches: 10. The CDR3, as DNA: TGTGCCACCAAGGGGGACAGAGATTATGGCTACACCTTC. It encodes CATKGDRDYGYTF.

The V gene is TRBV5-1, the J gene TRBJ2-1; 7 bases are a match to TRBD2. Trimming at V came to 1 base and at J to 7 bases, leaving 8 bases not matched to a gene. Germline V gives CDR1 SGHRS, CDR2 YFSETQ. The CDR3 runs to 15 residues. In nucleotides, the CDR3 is TGCGCCAGCAGCTTGTTACGGGGAGGGATAAATGAGCAGTTCTTC. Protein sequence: CASSLLRGGINEQFF.

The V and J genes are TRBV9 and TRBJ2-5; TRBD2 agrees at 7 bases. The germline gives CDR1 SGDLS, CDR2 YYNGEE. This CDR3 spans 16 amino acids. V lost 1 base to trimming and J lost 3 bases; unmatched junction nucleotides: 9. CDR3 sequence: CASSVLSGEGKETQYF. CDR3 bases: TGTGCCAGCAGCGTATTGTCGGGGGAGGGTAAAGAGACCCAGTACTTC.

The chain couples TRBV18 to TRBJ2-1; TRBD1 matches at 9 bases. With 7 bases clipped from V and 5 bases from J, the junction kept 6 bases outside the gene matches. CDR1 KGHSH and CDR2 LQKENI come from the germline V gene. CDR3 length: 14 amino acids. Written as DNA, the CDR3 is TGTGCCAGCTTCGGGGACAGGGCTAACAATGAGCAGTTCTTC. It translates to CASFGDRANNEQFF.

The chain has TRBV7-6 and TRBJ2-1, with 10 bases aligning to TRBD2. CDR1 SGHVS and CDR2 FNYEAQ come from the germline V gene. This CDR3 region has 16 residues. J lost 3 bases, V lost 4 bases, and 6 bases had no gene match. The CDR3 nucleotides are TGTGCCAGCAGCTCGCTAGCGGGGGTAGGCTACAATGAGCAGTTCTTC. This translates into CASSSLAGVGYNEQFF.

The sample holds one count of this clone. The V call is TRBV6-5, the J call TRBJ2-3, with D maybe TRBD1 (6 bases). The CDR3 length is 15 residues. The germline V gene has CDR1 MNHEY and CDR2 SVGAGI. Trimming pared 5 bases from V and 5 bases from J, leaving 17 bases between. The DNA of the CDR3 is TGTGCCAGCAGTCTCCGGACAGCCAGGCAAGATACGCAGTATTTT. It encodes CASSLRTARQDTQYF.

The CDR3 spells CASSPTGDSSYEQYF. The CDR3 region has the DNA TGTGCCAGCTCACCGACAGGGGATAGCTCCTACGAGCAGTACTTC. The J gene is TRBJ2-7, the V gene TRBV18; 8 positions agree with TRBD1. V lost 3 bases to trimming and J lost 0 bases; unmatched junction nucleotides: 4. The CDR3 runs to 15 residues. CDR1 and CDR2 (germline): KGHSH, LQKENI.

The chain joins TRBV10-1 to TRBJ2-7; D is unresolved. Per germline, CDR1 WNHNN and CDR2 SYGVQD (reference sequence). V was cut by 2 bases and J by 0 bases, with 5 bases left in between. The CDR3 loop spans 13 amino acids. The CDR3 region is CASSEGGSYEQYF. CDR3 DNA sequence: TGCGCCAGCAGTGAGGGCGGCTCCTACGAGCAGTACTTC.

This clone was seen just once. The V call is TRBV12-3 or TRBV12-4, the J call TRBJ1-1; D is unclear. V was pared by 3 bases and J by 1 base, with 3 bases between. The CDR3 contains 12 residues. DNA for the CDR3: TGTGCCAGCAGTTTCTCGAACACTGAAGCTTTCTTT. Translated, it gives CASSFSNTEAFF.

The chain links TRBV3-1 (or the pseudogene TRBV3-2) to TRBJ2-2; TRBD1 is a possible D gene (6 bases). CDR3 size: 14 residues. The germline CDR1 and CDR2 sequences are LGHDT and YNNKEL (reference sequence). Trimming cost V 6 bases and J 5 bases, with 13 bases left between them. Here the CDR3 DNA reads TGTGCCAGCAGGGTGCAGGGGTATACCGGGGAGCTGTTTTTT. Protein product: CASRVQGYTGELFF.